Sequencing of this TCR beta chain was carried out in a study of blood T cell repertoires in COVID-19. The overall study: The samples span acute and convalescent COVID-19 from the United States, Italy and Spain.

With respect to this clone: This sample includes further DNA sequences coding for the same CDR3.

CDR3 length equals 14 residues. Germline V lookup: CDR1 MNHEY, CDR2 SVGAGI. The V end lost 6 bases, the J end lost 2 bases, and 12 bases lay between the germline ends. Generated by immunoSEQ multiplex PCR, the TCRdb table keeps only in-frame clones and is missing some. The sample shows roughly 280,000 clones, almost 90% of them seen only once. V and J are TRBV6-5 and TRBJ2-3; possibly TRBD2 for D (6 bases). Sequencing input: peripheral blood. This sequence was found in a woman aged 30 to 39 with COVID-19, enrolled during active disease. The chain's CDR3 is CASSPSGSTDTQYF. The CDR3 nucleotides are TGTGCCAGCAGCCCCAGCGGGTCCACAGATACGCAGTATTTT.